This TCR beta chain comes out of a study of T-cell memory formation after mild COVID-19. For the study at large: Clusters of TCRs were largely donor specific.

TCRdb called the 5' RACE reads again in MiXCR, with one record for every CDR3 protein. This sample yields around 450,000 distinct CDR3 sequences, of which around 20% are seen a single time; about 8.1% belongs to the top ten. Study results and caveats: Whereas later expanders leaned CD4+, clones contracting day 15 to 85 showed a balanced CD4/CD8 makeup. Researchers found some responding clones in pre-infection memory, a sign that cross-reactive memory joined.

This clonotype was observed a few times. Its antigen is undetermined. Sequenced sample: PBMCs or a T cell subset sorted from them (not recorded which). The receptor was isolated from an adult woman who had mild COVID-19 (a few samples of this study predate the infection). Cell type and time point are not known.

In DNA form, the CDR3 reads TGCGCCAGCAGCTTCAACAGGGTTAGCTCCTACGAGCAGTACTTC. Translating gives CASSFNRVSSYEQYF. The genes are TRBV5-1 and TRBJ2-7, with a tentative D call TRBD1 (6 bases). The germline V and J ends were trimmed by 2 bases and 0 bases, with 12 bases remaining between them. The CDR3 is 15 amino acids. The germline V gene has CDR1 SGHRS and CDR2 YFSETQ.